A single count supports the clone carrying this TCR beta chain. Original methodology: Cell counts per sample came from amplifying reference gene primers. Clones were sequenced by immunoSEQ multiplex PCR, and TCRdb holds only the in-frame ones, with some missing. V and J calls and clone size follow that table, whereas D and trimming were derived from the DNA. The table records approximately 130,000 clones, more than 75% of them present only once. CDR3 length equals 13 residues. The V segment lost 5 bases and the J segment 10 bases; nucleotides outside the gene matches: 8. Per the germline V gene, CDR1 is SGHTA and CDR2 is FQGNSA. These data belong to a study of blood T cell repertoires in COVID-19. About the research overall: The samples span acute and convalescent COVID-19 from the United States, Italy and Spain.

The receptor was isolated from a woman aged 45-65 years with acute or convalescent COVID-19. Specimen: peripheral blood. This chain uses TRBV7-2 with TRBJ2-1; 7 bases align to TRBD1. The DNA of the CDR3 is TGTGCCAGCAGCCAACTCTCGACAGGGGAGCAGTTCTTC. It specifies CASSQLSTGEQFF.